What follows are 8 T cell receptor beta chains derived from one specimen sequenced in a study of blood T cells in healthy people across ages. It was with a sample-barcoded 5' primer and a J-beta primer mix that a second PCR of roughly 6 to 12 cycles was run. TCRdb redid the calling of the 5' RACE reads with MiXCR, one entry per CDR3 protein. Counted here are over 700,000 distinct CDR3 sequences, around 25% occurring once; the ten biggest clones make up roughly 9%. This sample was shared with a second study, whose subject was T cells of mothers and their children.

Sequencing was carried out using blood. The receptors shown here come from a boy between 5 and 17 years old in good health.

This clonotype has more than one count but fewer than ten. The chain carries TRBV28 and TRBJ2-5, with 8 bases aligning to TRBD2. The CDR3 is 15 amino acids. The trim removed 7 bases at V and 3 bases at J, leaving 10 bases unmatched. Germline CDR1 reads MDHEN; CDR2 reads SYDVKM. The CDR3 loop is CASTHRGGREETQYF. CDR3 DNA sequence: TGTGCCAGCACACACCGCGGGGGGAGGGAAGAGACCCAGTACTTC.

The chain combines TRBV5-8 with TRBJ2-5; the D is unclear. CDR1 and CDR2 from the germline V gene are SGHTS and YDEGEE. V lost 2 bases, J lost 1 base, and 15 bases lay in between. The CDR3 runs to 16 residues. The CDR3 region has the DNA TGTGCCAGCAGCTTAATTTCTAGTACTCTCCAAGAGACCCAGTACTTC. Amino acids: CASSLISSTLQETQYF.

In nucleotides, the CDR3 is TGTGCCACCAGCAGAGATAGGGGTCAGGCCGTTTACAATGAGCAGTTCTTC. Translation: CATSRDRGQAVYNEQFF. This chain uses TRBV15 with TRBJ2-1, with D perhaps matching TRBD1 (5 bases). The V gene lost 0 bases and the J gene lost 4 bases, with 16 bases spanning the gap. This CDR3 is built from 17 residues. Germline V gives CDR1 LNHNV, CDR2 YYDKDF (reference sequence).

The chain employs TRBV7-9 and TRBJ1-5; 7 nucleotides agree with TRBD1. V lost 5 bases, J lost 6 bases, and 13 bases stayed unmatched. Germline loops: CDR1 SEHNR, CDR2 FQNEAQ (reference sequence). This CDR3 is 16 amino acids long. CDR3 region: CASSQLTAQGSQPQHF. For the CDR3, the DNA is TGTGCCAGCAGCCAACTTACTGCACAGGGGTCTCAGCCCCAGCATTTT.

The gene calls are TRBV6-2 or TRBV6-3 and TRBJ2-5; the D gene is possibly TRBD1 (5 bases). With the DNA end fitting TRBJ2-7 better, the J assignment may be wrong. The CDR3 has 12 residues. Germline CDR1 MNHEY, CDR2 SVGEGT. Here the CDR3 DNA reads TGTGTCTCCAGGGATAGCTCCTACGAGCAGTACTTC. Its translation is CVSRDSSYEQYF.

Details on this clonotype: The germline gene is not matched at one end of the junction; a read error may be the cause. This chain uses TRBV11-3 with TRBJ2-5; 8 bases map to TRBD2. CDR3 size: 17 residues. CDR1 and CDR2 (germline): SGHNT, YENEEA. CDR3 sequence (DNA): TGTGCCAGCAGCTTAGATTCGGAGCGGGGGACTAAAGAGACTCAGTACTTC. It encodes CASSLDSERGTKETQYF. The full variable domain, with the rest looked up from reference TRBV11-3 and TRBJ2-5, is EAGVVQSPRYKIIEKKQPVAFWCNPISGHNTLYWYLQNLGQGPELLIRYENEEAVDDSQLPKDRFSAERLKGVDSTLKIQPAELGDSAVYLCASSLDSERGTKETQYFGPGTRLLVL.

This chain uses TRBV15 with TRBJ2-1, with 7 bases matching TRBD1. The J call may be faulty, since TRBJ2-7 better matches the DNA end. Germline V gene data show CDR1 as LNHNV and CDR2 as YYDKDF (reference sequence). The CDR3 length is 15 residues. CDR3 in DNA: TGTGCCACCAGCAGAACCACAGGGGTGGTATACGAGCAGTACTTC. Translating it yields CATSRTTGVVYEQYF.

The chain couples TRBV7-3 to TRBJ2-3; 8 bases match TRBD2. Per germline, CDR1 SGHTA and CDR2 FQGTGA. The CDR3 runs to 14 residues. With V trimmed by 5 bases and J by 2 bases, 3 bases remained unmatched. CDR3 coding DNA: TGTGCCAGCAGCGATAGCGGGATCACAGATACGCAGTATTTT. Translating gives CASSDSGITDTQYF.